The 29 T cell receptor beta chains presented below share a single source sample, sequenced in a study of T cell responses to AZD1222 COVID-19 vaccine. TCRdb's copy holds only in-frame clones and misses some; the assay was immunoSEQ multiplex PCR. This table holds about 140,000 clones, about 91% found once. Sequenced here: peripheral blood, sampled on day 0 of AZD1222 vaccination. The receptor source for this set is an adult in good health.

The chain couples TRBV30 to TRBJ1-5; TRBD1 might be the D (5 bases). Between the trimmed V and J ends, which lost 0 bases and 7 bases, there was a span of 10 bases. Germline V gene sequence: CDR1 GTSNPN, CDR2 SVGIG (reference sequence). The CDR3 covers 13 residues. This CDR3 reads CAWSVLRGQPQHF. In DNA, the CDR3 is TGTGCCTGGAGTGTACTGAGGGGACAGCCCCAGCATTTT.

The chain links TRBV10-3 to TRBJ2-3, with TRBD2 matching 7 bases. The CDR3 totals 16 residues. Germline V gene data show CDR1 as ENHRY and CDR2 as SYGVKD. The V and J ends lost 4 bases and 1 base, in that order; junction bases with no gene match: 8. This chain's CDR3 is CAISVTGGGGTDTQYF. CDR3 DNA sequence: TGTGCCATCAGTGTCACGGGCGGGGGAGGCACAGATACGCAGTATTTT.

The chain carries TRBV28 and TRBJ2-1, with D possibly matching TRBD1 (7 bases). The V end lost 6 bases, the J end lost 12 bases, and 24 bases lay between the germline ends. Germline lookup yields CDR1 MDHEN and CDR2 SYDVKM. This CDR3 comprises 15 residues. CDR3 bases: TGTGCCAGCAGCCCAACGCGGGACAGTATTGTCGGGCAGTTCTTC. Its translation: CASSPTRDSIVGQFF. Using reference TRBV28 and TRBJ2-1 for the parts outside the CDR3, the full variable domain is DVKVTQSSRYLVKRTGEKVFLECVQDMDHENMFWYRQDPGLGLRLIYFSYDVKMKEKGDIPEGYSVSREKKERFSLILESASTNQTSMYLCASSPTRDSIVGQFFGPGTRLTVL.

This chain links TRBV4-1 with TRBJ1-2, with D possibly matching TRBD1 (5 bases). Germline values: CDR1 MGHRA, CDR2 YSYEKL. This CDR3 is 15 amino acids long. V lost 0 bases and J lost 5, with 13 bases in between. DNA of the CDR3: TGCGCCAGCAGCCAAGATCCAGGGAGGCCTTATGGCTACACCTTC. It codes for CASSQDPGRPYGYTF.

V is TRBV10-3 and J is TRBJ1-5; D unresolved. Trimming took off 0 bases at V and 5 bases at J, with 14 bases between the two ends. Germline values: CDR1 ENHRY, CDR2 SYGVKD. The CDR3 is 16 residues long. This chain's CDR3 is CAISESGYRYDQPQHF. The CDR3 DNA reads TGTGCCATCAGTGAGTCAGGGTATAGATACGATCAGCCCCAGCATTTT.

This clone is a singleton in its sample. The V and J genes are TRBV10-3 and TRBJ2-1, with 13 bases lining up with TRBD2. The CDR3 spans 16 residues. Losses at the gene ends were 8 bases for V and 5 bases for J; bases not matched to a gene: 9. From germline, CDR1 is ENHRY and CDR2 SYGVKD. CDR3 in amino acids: CAIASGLAGPDNEQFF. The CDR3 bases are TGTGCCATCGCTTCGGGACTAGCGGGACCAGACAATGAGCAGTTCTTC.

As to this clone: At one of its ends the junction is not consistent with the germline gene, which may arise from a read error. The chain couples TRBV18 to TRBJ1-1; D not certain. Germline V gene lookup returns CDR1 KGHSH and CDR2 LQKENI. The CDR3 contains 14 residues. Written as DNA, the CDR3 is TGTGCCAGCTCTCCACAGAGCATGAACACTGAAGCTTTCTTT. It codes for CASSPQSMNTEAFF.

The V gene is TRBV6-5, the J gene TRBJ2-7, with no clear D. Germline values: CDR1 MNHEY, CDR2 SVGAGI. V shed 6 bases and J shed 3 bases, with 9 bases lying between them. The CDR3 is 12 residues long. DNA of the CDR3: TGTGCCAGCAGGCCGGCTAACTACGAGCAGTACTTC. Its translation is CASRPANYEQYF.

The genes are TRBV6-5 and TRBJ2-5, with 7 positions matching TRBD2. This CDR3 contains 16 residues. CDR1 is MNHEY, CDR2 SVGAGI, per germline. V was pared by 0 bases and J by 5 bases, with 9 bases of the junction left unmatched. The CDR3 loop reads CASSYSGGDLTETQYF. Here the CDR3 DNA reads TGTGCCAGCAGTTACTCGGGAGGGGATCTAACGGAGACCCAGTACTTC.

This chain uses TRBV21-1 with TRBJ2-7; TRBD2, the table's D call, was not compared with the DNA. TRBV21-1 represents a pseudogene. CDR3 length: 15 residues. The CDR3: CASSKVQREVREQYF. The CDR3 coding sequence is TGTGCCAGCAGCAAAGTTCAGCGGGAGGTGAGGGAGCAGTACTTC.

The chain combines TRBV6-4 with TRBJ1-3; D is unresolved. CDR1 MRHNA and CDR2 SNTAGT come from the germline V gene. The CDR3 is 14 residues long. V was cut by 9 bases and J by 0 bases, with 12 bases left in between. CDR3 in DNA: TGTGCCAGGACAAAGAGTTCCTCTGGAAACACCATATATTTT. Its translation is CARTKSSSGNTIYF.

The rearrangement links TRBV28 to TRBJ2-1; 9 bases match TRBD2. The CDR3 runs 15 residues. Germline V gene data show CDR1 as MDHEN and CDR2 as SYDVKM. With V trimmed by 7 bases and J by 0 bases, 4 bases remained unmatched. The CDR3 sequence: CASKGSGSSYNEQFF. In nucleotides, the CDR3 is TGTGCCAGCAAGGGTAGCGGGAGCTCCTACAATGAGCAGTTCTTC.

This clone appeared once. CDR3 DNA sequence: TGTGCCAGCAGCGTAGGAAACGGGGGTAATGAAAAACTGTTTTTT. Translation: CASSVGNGGNEKLFF. This chain links TRBV9 with TRBJ1-4, with D possibly being TRBD1 (5 bases). CDR3 length: 15 amino acids. The germline CDR1 and CDR2 sequences are SGDLS and YYNGEE. Trimming cost V 0 bases and J 4 bases, with 10 bases left between them.

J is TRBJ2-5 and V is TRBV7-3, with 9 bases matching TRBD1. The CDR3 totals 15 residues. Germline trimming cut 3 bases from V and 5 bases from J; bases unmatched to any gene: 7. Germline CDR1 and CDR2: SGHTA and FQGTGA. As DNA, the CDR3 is TGTGCCAGCAGCTTCGGACAGGGGCGGGGGGAGACCCAGTACTTC. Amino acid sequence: CASSFGQGRGETQYF.

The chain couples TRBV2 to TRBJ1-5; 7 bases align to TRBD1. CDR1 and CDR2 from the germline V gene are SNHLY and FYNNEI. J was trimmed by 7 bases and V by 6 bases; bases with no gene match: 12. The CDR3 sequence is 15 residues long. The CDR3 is CASSDLGGGGQPQHF. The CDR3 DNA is TGTGCCAGCAGCGACCTTGGAGGGGGCGGGCAGCCCCAGCATTTT.

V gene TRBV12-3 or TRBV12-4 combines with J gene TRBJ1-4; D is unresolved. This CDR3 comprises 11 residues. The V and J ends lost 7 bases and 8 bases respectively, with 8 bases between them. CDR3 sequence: CASTKREKLFF. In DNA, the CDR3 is TGTGCCAGCACCAAGAGGGAAAAACTGTTTTTT.

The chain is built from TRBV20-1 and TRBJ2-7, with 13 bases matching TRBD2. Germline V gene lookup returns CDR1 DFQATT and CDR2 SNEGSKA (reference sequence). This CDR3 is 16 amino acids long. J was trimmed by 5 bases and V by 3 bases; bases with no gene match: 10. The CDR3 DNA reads TGCAGTGCTAGTTCGGGACTAGCGGGATTCGTCCACGAGCAGTACTTC. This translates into CSASSGLAGFVHEQYF.

Here the CDR3 DNA reads TGTGCCAGCAGCTTTAGTGGACGGGACTATAGCAATCAGCCCCAGCATTTT. Protein sequence: CASSFSGRDYSNQPQHF. The V and J genes are TRBV11-2 and TRBJ1-5; tentative D call: TRBD1 (5 bases). Germline CDR1 SGHAT, CDR2 FQNNGV. Trimming took 3 bases from V and 0 from J, leaving 15 bases between them. The CDR3 spans 17 residues. Full variable domain (remainder filled in from reference TRBV11-2 and TRBJ1-5): EAGVAQSPRYKIIEKRQSVAFWCNPISGHATLYWYQQILGQGPKLLIQFQNNGVVDDSQLPKDRFSAERLKGVDSTLKIQPAKLEDSAVYLCASSFSGRDYSNQPQHFGDGTRLSIL.

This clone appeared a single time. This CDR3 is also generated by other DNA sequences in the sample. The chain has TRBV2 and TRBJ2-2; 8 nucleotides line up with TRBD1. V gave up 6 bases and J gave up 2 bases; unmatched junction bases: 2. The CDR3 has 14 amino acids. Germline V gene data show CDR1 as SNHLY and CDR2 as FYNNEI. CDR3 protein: CASRGTGNTGELFF. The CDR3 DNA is TGTGCCAGCAGGGGGACAGGCAACACCGGGGAGCTGTTTTTT. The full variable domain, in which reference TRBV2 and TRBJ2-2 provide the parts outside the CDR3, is EPEVTQTPSHQVTQMGQEVILRCVPISNHLYFYWYRQILGQKVEFLVSFYNNEISEKSEIFDDQFSVERPDGSNFTLKIRSTKLEDSAMYFCASRGTGNTGELFFGEGSRLTVL.

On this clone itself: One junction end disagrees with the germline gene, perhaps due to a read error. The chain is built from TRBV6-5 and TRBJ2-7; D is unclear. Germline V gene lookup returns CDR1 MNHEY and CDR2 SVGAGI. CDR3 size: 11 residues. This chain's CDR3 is CASSHSHEQYF. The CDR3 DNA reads TGTGCCAGCAGCCACTCCCACGAGCAGTACTTC.

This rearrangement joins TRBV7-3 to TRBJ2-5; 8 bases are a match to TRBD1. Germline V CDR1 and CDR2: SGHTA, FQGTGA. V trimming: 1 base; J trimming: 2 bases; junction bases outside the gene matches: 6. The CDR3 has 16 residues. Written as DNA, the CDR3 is TGTGCCAGCAGCTTAATAGGACAGGGTTTTCAAGAGACCCAGTACTTC. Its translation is CASSLIGQGFQETQYF.

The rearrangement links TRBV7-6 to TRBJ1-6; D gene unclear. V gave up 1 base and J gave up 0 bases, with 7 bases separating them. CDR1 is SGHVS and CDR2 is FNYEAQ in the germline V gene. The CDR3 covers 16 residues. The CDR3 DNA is TGTGCCAGCAGCTTAGGAGTGAGCTCCTATAATTCACCCCTCCACTTT. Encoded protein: CASSLGVSSYNSPLHF.

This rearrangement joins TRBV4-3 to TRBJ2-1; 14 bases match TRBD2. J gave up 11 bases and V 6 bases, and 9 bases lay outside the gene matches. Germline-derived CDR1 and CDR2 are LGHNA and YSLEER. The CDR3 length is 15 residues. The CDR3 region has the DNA TGCGCCAGCAGTCCCAGGACTAGCGGGGGGAACAAGCAGTTCTTC. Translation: CASSPRTSGGNKQFF.

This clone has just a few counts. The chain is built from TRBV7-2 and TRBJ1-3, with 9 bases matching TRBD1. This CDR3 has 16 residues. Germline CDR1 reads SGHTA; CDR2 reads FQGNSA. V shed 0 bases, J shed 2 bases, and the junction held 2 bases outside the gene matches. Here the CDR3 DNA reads TGTGCCAGCAGCTTAGCGACAGGGGGGACTGGAAACACCATATATTTT. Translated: CASSLATGGTGNTIYF.

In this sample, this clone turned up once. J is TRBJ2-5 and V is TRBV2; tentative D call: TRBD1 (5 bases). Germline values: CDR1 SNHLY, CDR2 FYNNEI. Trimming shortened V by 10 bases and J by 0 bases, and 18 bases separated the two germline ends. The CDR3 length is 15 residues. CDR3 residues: CANLMGSGNQETQYF. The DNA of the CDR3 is TGTGCCAACCTCATGGGGTCAGGGAACCAAGAGACCCAGTACTTC.

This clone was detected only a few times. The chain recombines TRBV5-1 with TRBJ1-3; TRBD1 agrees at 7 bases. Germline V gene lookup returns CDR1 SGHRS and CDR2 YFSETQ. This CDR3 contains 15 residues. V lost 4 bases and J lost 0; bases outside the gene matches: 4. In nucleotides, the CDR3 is TGCGCCAGCAGCCTTGGACAGGACTCTGGAAACACCATATATTTT. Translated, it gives CASSLGQDSGNTIYF.

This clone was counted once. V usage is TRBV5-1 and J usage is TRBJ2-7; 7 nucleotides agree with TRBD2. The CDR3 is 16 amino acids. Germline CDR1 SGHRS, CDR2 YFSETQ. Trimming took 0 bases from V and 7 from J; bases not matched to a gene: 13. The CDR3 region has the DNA TGCGCCAGCAGCTTGGGTTCTAGCGGCCCTTTAGAAGAGCAGTACTTC. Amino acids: CASSLGSSGPLEEQYF.

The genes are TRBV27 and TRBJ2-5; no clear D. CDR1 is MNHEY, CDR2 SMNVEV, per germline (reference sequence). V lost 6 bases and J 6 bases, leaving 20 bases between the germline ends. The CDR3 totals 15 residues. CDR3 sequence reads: CASSKSTRTEKTQYF. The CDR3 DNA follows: TGTGCCAGCAGCAAGTCGACGCGGACCGAAAAGACCCAGTACTTC.

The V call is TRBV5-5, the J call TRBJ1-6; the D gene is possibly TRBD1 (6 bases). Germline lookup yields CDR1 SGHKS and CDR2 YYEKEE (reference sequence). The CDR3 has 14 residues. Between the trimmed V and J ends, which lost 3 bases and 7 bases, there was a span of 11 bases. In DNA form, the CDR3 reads TGTGCCAGCAGCTCACAGGGTATCAATTCACCCCTCCACTTT. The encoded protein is CASSSQGINSPLHF. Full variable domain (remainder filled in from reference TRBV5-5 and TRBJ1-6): DAGVTQSPTHLIKTRGQQVTLRCSPISGHKSVSWYQQVLGQGPQFIFQYYEKEERGRGNFPDRFSARQFPNYSSELNVNALLLGDSALYLCASSSQGINSPLHFGNGTRLTVT.